This T cell receptor beta chain derives from a study of blood T cell repertoires in COVID-19. The overall study: Acute and convalescent COVID-19 specimens originated in the United States, Italy and Spain. PBMCs, B-cell-depleted T cells, or T cells were the source of the cDNA or gDNA that made up the material.

This CDR3 is 14 amino acids long. V was clipped by 2 bases and J by 3 bases; unmatched bases: 1. Germline CDR1 SGDLS, CDR2 YYNGEE. This clone was seen only a few times. Original handling: Estimation of nucleated cell counts relied on the amplification of reference gene primers. The assay was immunoSEQ multiplex PCR, and TCRdb's table has in-frame clones only and misses some. The DNA gave D and trimming, while V, J and clone size come from that table. The sample has some 64,000 clones, approximately 90% seen once; the top ten hold about 4%. The genes are TRBV9 and TRBJ2-7; 11 bases match TRBD2. This clonotype originated in a man in his 70s with acute or convalescent COVID-19. Sequenced material: peripheral blood. The DNA for the CDR3 is TGTGCCAGCAGCGTTAGCGGGGGGGACTACGAGCAGTACTTC. Its protein is CASSVSGGDYEQYF.